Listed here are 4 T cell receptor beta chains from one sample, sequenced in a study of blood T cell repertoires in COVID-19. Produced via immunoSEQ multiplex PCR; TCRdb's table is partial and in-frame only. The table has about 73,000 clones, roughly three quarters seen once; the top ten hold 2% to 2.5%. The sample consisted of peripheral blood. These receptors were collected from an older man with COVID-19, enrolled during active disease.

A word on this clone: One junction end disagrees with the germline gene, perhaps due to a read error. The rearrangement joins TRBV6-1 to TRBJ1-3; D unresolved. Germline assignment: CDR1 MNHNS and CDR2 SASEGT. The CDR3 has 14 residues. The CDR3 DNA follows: TGTGCCAGCAGTGAGGGCAGTTCTGCAAACACCATATATTTT. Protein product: CASSEGSSANTIYF.

Here the CDR3 DNA reads TGTGCCAGCAGCTTACGGGGTTTTGGACTAGCGGGAGATGAGCAGTTCTTC. Encoded protein: CASSLRGFGLAGDEQFF. The chain joins TRBV7-6 to TRBJ2-1; TRBD2 aligns across 13 bases. Trimming at V came to 2 bases and at J to 8 bases, leaving 9 bases not matched to a gene. This CDR3 has 17 residues. CDR1 SGHVS and CDR2 FNYEAQ come from the germline V gene. Complete variable domain (other parts from reference TRBV7-6 and TRBJ2-1): GAGVSQSPRYKVTKRGQDVALRCDPISGHVSLYWYRQALGQGPEFLTYFNYEAQQDKSGLPNDRFSAERPEGSISTLTIQRTEQRDSAMYRCASSLRGFGLAGDEQFFGPGTRLTVL.

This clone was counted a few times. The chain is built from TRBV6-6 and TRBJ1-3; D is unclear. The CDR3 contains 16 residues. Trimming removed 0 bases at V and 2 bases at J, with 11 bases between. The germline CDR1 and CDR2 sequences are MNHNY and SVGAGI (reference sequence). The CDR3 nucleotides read TGTGCCAGCAGTTACTCTACGTTTCAGGCTGGAAACACCATATATTTT. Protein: CASSYSTFQAGNTIYF.

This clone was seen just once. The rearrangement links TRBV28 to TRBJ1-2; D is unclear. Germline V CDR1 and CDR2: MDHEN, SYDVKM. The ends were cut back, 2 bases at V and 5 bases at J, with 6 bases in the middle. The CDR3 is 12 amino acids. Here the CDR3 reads CASSLREYGYTF. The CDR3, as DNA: TGTGCCAGCAGTTTACGAGAGTATGGCTACACCTTC.